These T cell receptor beta chains were read from a single sample in a study of post-analysis software for immune sequencing data. MiXCR was run by TCRdb on the PCR reads, yielding one entry per CDR3 protein. This table has fewer than 550,000 distinct CDR3 sequences, 30% to 40% appearing once. The specimen sequenced was blood. Receptors were obtained from a girl aged 2-17 years with multiple sclerosis. CDR3s include the opening cysteine and the closing phenylalanine or tryptophan. The order of the fields is J gene, clone size, V gene, D gene, CDR3 DNA, CDR3 protein. A D gene is named only where the DNA matches it firmly. Some rows have no size entry. The others give once, few or many, or a class for an expanded clone.

TRBJ2-5	few	TRBV7-9	TRBD2	TGTGCCAGCAGCTTAGACCGACTAGCGGAAGAGACCCAGTACTTC	CASSLDRLAEETQYF
TRBJ2-5	few	TRBV12-3/TRBV12-4	.	TGTGCCAGCAGTTCCCGACAGGATGGTGAGCAGTACTTC	CASSSRQDGEQYF
TRBJ2-7	few	TRBV20-1	TRBD1	TGCAGTGCTAGATCCGCCGACAGGGGCTACGAGCAGTACTTC	CSARSADRGYEQYF
TRBJ2-5	.	TRBV7-7	TRBD1	TGTGCTAGCAGCTCGGGACAGGGGCCGGAGACCCAGTACTTC	CASSSGQGPETQYF
TRBJ2-5	.	TRBV7-9	TRBD2	TGTGCCAGCAGCTTAGGACTAGCGAGAAACAATGAGCAGTACTTC	CASSLGLARNNEQYF
TRBJ2-7	many	TRBV29-1	.	TGCAGCGTTGAAGCGGGCGAGCAGTACTTC	CSVEAGEQYF
TRBJ2-1	few	TRBV14	TRBD2	TGTGCCAGCAGCCTGGAACCGGGACTACGCTCGTCGTTCTTC	CASSLEPGLRSSFF
TRBJ2-1	many	TRBV7-3	TRBD1	TGTGCCAGCAGCACAGGACAGGGGTACTACAATGAGCAGTTCTTC	CASSTGQGYYNEQFF
TRBJ2-5	.	TRBV5-1	TRBD2	TGCGCCAGCAGCTTGGTCGCGGGGGTTTTTCAAGAGACCCAGTACTTC	CASSLVAGVFQETQYF
TRBJ1-4	few	TRBV28	.	TGTGCCAGCAGTTACCTCAACCCAGGGACTAATGAAAAACTGTTTTTT	CASSYLNPGTNEKLFF
TRBJ2-5	few	TRBV9	.	TGTGCCAGCAGCGTACGTGCGCGGGAGACCCAGTACTTC	CASSVRARETQYF
TRBJ2-7	few	TRBV18	.	TGTGCCAGCTCATCGGACCGGACAGTGATGGACGAGCAGTACTTC	CASSSDRTVMDEQYF
TRBJ2-7	few	TRBV5-4	TRBD1	TGTGCCAGCAGATACAGGGGATCTTCCTACGAGCAGTACTTC	CASRYRGSSYEQYF
TRBJ1-2	few	TRBV29-1	.	TGCAGCGTCGAAATCGCCAGGAATGGCTACACCTTC	CSVEIARNGYTF
TRBJ2-1	few	TRBV5-1	.	TGCGCCAGCAGCTTGGTGTCAGGGGAAAAAGTTTATAACCAGTTCTTC	CASSLVSGEKVYNQFF
TRBJ2-1	.	TRBV2	.	TGTGCCAGCAGTGGACTAAGCCGGGAAACGTTGGATGAGCAGTTCTTC	CASSGLSRETLDEQFF
TRBJ2-3	few	TRBV7-3	.	TGTGCCAGCAGCTTAGAGGGTTTCGCGACAGATACGCAGTATTTT	CASSLEGFATDTQYF
TRBJ2-7	.	TRBV27	.	TGTGCCAGCAGTTTAGTAAGGGGCTACGAGCAGTACTTC	CASSLVRGYEQYF
TRBJ2-7	.	TRBV14	.	TGTGCCAGCAGCCAAGCTTTGTCCGGCTCCTACGAGCAGTACTTC	CASSQALSGSYEQYF
TRBJ2-5	.	TRBV7-6	.	TGTGCCAGCAGCTTAGGAGCAGTGTACCAAGAGACCCAGTACTTC	CASSLGAVYQETQYF
TRBJ2-1	few	TRBV20-1	TRBD2	TGCAGTGCTAGGGGACCGGGACTAGCGACACGGAATGAGCAGTTCTTC	CSARGPGLATRNEQFF
TRBJ2-7	.	TRBV6-1	TRBD2	TGTGCCAGCAGTCGACCATGGGGGGGGACTCGGTCCTACGAGCAGTACTTC	CASSRPWGGTRSYEQYF
TRBJ2-7	.	TRBV29-1	TRBD1	TGCAGCGTGGGGGATACAGGGGACAACGAGCAGTACTTC	CSVGDTGDNEQYF
TRBJ2-5	few	TRBV5-4	TRBD1	TGTGCCAGCAGCTCAACCGGGACAGGGATGGGGACCCAGTACTTC	CASSSTGTGMGTQYF
TRBJ1-2	few	TRBV5-1	TRBD1	TGCGCCAGCAGCGGACCGACAGGGAACGGGTTTGGCTACACCTTC	CASSGPTGNGFGYTF
TRBJ2-5	.	TRBV20-1	TRBD2	TGCAGTGCTAGAGAATCGGGGGGGGAGACCCAGTACTTC	CSARESGGETQYF
TRBJ1-1	.	TRBV2	.	TGTGCCAGCACAGGGATTCCAGCTGAAGCTTTCTTT	CASTGIPAEAFF
TRBJ2-7	.	TRBV7-2	.	TGTGCCAGCAGCTTTTTGGAGGGGAACTACGAGCAGTACTTC	CASSFLEGNYEQYF
TRBJ2-7	few	TRBV12-3/TRBV12-4	.	TGTGCCAGCAGTTTAGTCCAGGGGGGGTTGTACTACGAGCAGTACTTC	CASSLVQGGLYYEQYF
TRBJ2-2	.	TRBV3-1	TRBD2	TGTGCCAGCAGCCACGTAACTAGCGGGGGGGCCGGGGAGCTGTTTTTT	CASSHVTSGGAGELFF